Included here is one TCR beta chain sequence, with context. Its antigen is undetermined. V lost 0 bases and J lost 11, with 11 bases in between. Germline-derived CDR1 and CDR2 are SGHAT and FQNNGV. This CDR3 region has 13 residues. Libraries were prepared by immunoSEQ multiplex PCR; TCRdb keeps only in-frame clonotypes and omits some of them. The sample consists of tens of thousands of clones, around 92% of them appearing once. This entry is derived from a study of OX40 agonist ivuxolimab in advanced cancers. The study, taken as a whole, reports: CD4+ and CD8+ T cells in blood underwent clonal expansion by week 6 at 0.1 to 3.0 mg/kg.

The source was CD4+ or CD8+ T cells sorted from blood, collected in a trial of the OX40 agonist ivuxolimab. The TCR originated in an adult with an advanced solid tumor such as melanoma, head and neck, liver or kidney cancer. The chain is built from TRBV11-2 and TRBJ1-5; D ambiguous. The DNA for the CDR3 is TGTGCCAGCAGCTTAGATATGGCCTCGGCCCAGCATTTT. Its translation: CASSLDMASAQHF.